The 17 T cell receptor beta chains below all came from one sample that was sequenced in a study of T cell repertoires in cytomegalovirus infection. TCRdb re-called the reads through MiXCR, storing one row per CDR3 protein. The sample holds over 150,000 distinct CDR3 sequences; about a sixth are singletons and the top ten take 20% to 25%. Sequencing input: CD8+ T cells from PBMCs. The source is a human donor in good health (CMV status not recorded). Some clones in this sample may be carry-over from other donors' samples.

This clonotype was picked up many times. The rearrangement links TRBV7-2 to TRBJ2-7; TRBD1 aligns across 8 bases. There are 18 residues in the CDR3. The V segment lost 5 bases and the J segment 0 bases; nucleotides outside the gene matches: 15. Per germline, CDR1 SGHTA and CDR2 FQGNSA. The CDR3 bases are TGTGCCAGCAGCGACCCTCGGACAGGGTGGAAAAGCTCCTACGAGCAGTACTTC. Its protein is CASSDPRTGWKSSYEQYF.

The chain uses TRBV4-1 and TRBJ1-5, with no clear D. V shed 1 base and J shed 2 bases, with 12 bases lying between them. This CDR3 has 16 amino acids. The germline V gene has CDR1 MGHRA and CDR2 YSYEKL. This CDR3 reads CASSQASGSGNQPQHF. As DNA, the CDR3 is TGCGCCAGCAGCCAAGCGAGCGGGTCTGGCAATCAGCCCCAGCATTTT.

In its sample, this clonotype was seen a few times. The chain joins TRBV25-1 to TRBJ1-1; 7 bases are a match to TRBD1. Germline trimming cut 6 bases from V and 10 bases from J; bases unmatched to any gene: 8. Germline V lookup: CDR1 MGHDK, CDR2 SYGVNS. The CDR3 sequence is 12 residues long. The CDR3 spells CASRLPRGRAFF. The CDR3, as DNA: TGTGCCAGCAGGTTACCCAGGGGGAGAGCTTTCTTT.

There are a few counts of this clonotype. The rearrangement links TRBV7-8 to TRBJ1-5; possible D gene TRBD1, 6 bases. The CDR3 covers 15 residues. Germline values: CDR1 SGHVS, CDR2 FQNEAQ. V gave up 5 bases and J gave up 6 bases, with 17 bases separating them. The CDR3 spells CASSPLPGGGQPQHF. CDR3 nucleotide sequence: TGTGCCAGCAGCCCCCTGCCGGGAGGGGGTCAGCCCCAGCATTTT.

This clonotype was seen at least ten times. The chain is built from TRBV12-3 or TRBV12-4 and TRBJ1-1, with unresolved D. V gave up 3 bases and J gave up 5 bases, with 13 bases separating them. The CDR3 length is 14 residues. The CDR3 DNA sequence: TGTGCCAGCAGTTTCGGGTCCGGAGGGACTGAAGCTTTCTTT. This encodes CASSFGSGGTEAFF.

There are a few counts of this clonotype. The rearrangement uses TRBV20-1 and TRBJ2-1; no clear D gene. V was clipped by 0 bases and J by 0 bases, with 9 bases between them. This CDR3 contains 15 residues. Looked up from germline, CDR1 is DFQATT and CDR2 is SNEGSKA (reference sequence). CDR3 in DNA: TGCAGTGCTAGAGATTTGAGCTCCTCCTACAATGAGCAGTTCTTC. It specifies CSARDLSSSYNEQFF.

This sequence joins TRBV7-9 and TRBJ2-5; 10 bases align to TRBD1. The length of the CDR3 is 20 residues. V was clipped by 2 bases and J by 0 bases; unmatched bases: 15. Germline lookup yields CDR1 SEHNR and CDR2 FQNEAQ (reference sequence). The DNA of the CDR3 is TGTGCCAGCAGCTTAATGCGCGGGACAGGGGAAGGCGAACACCAAGAGACCCAGTACTTC. It specifies CASSLMRGTGEGEHQETQYF.

Only a few counts were recorded for this clonotype. The chain joins TRBV6-2 or TRBV6-3 to TRBJ1-1, with a weak D call TRBD1 (6 bases). Between the trimmed V and J ends, which lost 11 bases and 0 bases, there was a span of 13 bases. Germline V gene lookup returns CDR1 MNHEY and CDR2 SVGEGT. This CDR3 is 13 amino acids long. This CDR3 reads CASHRALNTEAFF. In DNA form, the CDR3 reads TGTGCCTCCCACAGGGCGTTGAACACTGAAGCTTTCTTT.

V and J are TRBV12-3 or TRBV12-4 and TRBJ2-7; 8 bases map to TRBD2. The V gene end was trimmed by 8 bases and the J gene end by 3 bases; junction bases not matched to a gene: 6. This CDR3 is 13 amino acids long. The CDR3 sequence is CASSFAGGYEQYF. DNA for the CDR3: TGTGCCAGCTCCTTCGCGGGGGGCTACGAGCAGTACTTC.

This chain joins TRBV7-9 and TRBJ2-5, with 7 bases that match TRBD1. The length of the CDR3 is 15 residues. Germline lookup yields CDR1 SEHNR and CDR2 FQNEAQ (reference sequence). The junction had 3 bases not matched to a gene; V was cut back by 1 base and J by 1 base. This CDR3 reads CASSLVRDSQETQYF. In DNA, the CDR3 is TGTGCCAGCAGCTTAGTACGGGACAGCCAAGAGACCCAGTACTTC.

CDR3 region: CASSPEGNRLNTEAFF. Written as DNA, the CDR3 is TGTGCCAGCAGCCCTGAGGGTAACAGATTGAACACTGAAGCTTTCTTT. The V call is TRBV7-6, the J call TRBJ1-1; no firm D call. The CDR3 totals 16 residues. The ends were cut back, 5 bases at V and 0 bases at J, with 16 bases in the middle. The V gene's germline CDR1 is SGHVS and CDR2 FNYEAQ.

This clonotype has a handful of counts. This sequence joins TRBV12-3 or TRBV12-4 and TRBJ2-2; D gene ambiguous. This CDR3 has 14 residues. The V end was cut by 4 bases, the J end by 6 bases, with 12 bases between. The CDR3 here is CASSSGVMAGELFF. For the CDR3, the DNA is TGTGCCAGCAGTTCAGGCGTAATGGCCGGGGAGCTGTTTTTT.

The rearrangement uses TRBV2 and TRBJ2-3; 8 nucleotides line up with TRBD1. The CDR3 runs 16 residues. Trimming took 5 bases from V and 2 from J; bases not matched to a gene: 9. From germline, CDR1 is SNHLY and CDR2 FYNNEI. CDR3 in amino acids: CASSYMGDRSTDTQYF. In nucleotides, the CDR3 is TGTGCCAGCAGTTATATGGGGGACAGGTCCACAGATACGCAGTATTTT.

This clonotype was detected many times. The chain carries TRBV7-2 and TRBJ2-7; D not resolved. The V end was cut by 1 base, the J end by 4 bases, with 11 bases between. CDR3 length: 14 residues. The germline gives CDR1 SGHTA, CDR2 FQGNSA. The CDR3 DNA sequence: TGTGCCAGCAGCTTAGGCGTGACACCTTACGAGCAGTACTTC. Protein product: CASSLGVTPYEQYF.

The V gene is TRBV20-1, the J gene TRBJ1-1; a possible D gene is TRBD1 (5 bases). The CDR3 has 13 residues. CDR1 is DFQATT and CDR2 is SNEGSKA in the germline V gene (reference sequence). Deletions cut 6 bases from V and 1 base from J, with 12 bases between. CDR3 in DNA: TGCAGTGCCTTGGGACGTCCGAACACTGAAGCTTTCTTT. This codes for CSALGRPNTEAFF.

This clonotype has a handful of counts. The chain recombines TRBV19 with TRBJ1-1, with D uncertain. The CDR3 runs 16 residues. V was cut by 7 bases and J by 2 bases, with 20 bases left in between. Germline lookup yields CDR1 LNHDA and CDR2 SQIVND (reference sequence). The CDR3, as DNA: TGTGCCAGTACCGACCCTTTCGGGATGATTAACACTGAAGCTTTCTTT. Protein sequence: CASTDPFGMINTEAFF.

The chain employs TRBV29-1 and TRBJ2-5; 7 bases fit TRBD1. CDR3 length: 13 amino acids. J was trimmed by 4 bases and V by 7 bases; bases with no gene match: 9. Per the germline V gene, CDR1 is SQVTM and CDR2 is ANQGSEA. The CDR3 loop is CSGEQGLGETQYF. The CDR3 bases are TGCAGCGGGGAACAGGGGTTGGGAGAGACCCAGTACTTC.